The 29 T cell receptor beta chains below come from one sample, sequenced in a study of T cell responses to AZD1222 COVID-19 vaccine. Generated by immunoSEQ multiplex PCR, the TCRdb table keeps only in-frame clones and is missing some. The sample contains approximately 84,000 clones, 80% to 90% of which appear only once. The sequencing used peripheral blood, collected 28 days after the second AZD1222 dose. These receptors were obtained from an adult who received the AZD1222 COVID-19 vaccine.

The CDR3 loop reads CASSQGGAEAFF. The DNA of the CDR3 is TGCGCCAGCAGCCAAGGTGGGGCAGAAGCTTTCTTT. V is TRBV4-1 and J is TRBJ1-1; D perhaps matches TRBD1 (5 bases). CDR1 is MGHRA and CDR2 is YSYEKL in the germline V gene. The CDR3 extends over 12 amino acids. With 1 base removed from V and 8 bases from J, the gap between germline ends came to 8 bases.

The chain carries TRBV10-3 and TRBJ2-7; TRBD1 aligns across 11 bases. This CDR3 contains 14 residues. Germline loops: CDR1 ENHRY, CDR2 SYGVKD. The V segment lost 11 bases and the J segment 4 bases; nucleotides outside the gene matches: 10. CDR3 in amino acids: CASRGTGGSYEQYF. The CDR3 nucleotides are TGTGCCTCCAGGGGGACAGGGGGAAGTTACGAGCAGTACTTC.

As DNA, the CDR3 is TGTGCCAGCAGCTTATCGACAGGGTCTGGGGCCAACGTCCTGACTTTC. This sequence encodes CASSLSTGSGANVLTF. The chain couples TRBV7-9 to TRBJ2-6; 7 bases fit TRBD1. The CDR3 consists of 16 residues. Trimming cost V 2 bases and J 1 base; bases outside gene matches: 2. Germline loops: CDR1 SEHNR, CDR2 FQNEAQ (reference sequence).

This clone was found a few times. The V and J genes are TRBV6-5 and TRBJ1-6; D call uncertain. Germline-derived CDR1 and CDR2 are MNHEY and SVGAGI. The CDR3 runs to 15 residues. V was clipped by 5 bases and J by 5 bases, with 13 bases between them. The chain's CDR3 is CASSPRWGDNSPLHF. In DNA, the CDR3 is TGTGCCAGCAGTCCCAGGTGGGGAGATAATTCACCCCTCCACTTT.

The chain couples TRBV5-1 to TRBJ2-1; 8 bases line up with TRBD2. The CDR3 loop spans 11 amino acids. CDR1 and CDR2 (germline): SGHRS, YFSETQ. V trimming: 9 bases; J trimming: 6 bases; junction bases outside the gene matches: 2. CDR3 loop: CAIREGNEQFF. CDR3 sequence (DNA): TGCGCCATCCGGGAGGGCAATGAGCAGTTCTTC.

The CDR3 sequence is CASSPKPIYRGIPYEQYF. The CDR3 DNA reads as TGTGCCAGCAGTCCTAAACCAATTTACAGGGGGATTCCCTACGAGCAGTACTTC. The rearrangement uses TRBV27 and TRBJ2-7; the match to TRBD1 covers 8 bases. The length of the CDR3 is 18 residues. Unmatched junction bases numbered 17, after V lost 5 bases and J lost 2 bases. Germline V lookup: CDR1 MNHEY, CDR2 SMNVEV (reference sequence).

This clone was observed a single time. V and J are TRBV9 and TRBJ2-5, with 10 positions matching TRBD1. The junction had 6 bases not matched to a gene; V was cut back by 3 bases and J by 4 bases. Germline values: CDR1 SGDLS, CDR2 YYNGEE. There are 15 residues in the CDR3. The CDR3 loop is CASSALGTGVETQYF. The CDR3 DNA sequence: TGTGCCAGCAGCGCCCTAGGGACAGGGGTAGAGACCCAGTACTTC.

This clone was recorded many times. CDR3 nucleotides: TGTGCCAGTAGTCCCCTCCCGACGAGGGGGTACACCGGGGAGCTGTTTTTT. Protein: CASSPLPTRGYTGELFF. The chain carries TRBV19 and TRBJ2-2; a possible D gene is TRBD1 (6 bases). Germline values: CDR1 LNHDA, CDR2 SQIVND (reference sequence). Between the trimmed V and J ends, which lost 5 bases and 3 bases, there was a span of 19 bases. The CDR3 covers 17 residues. The full variable domain, its missing parts supplied by reference TRBV19 and TRBJ2-2, is DGGITQSPKYLFRKEGQNVTLSCEQNLNHDAMYWYRQDPGQGLRLIYYSQIVNDFQKGDIAEGYSVSREKKESFPLTVTSAQKNPTAFYLCASSPLPTRGYTGELFFGEGSRLTVL.

This clone showed up just a few times. This chain connects TRBV10-3 to TRBJ1-4, with D hard to call. This CDR3 has 13 amino acids. Trimming shortened V by 6 bases and J by 2 bases, and 7 bases separated the two germline ends. CDR1 and CDR2 from the germline V gene are ENHRY and SYGVKD. The CDR3 DNA is TGTGCCATCAGCGAGGGTACTAATGAAAAACTGTTTTTT. Its translation: CAISEGTNEKLFF.

The chain joins TRBV6-5 to TRBJ1-1, with TRBD1 matching 7 bases. V gave up 6 bases and J gave up 0 bases; unmatched junction bases: 7. The CDR3 contains 15 residues. Germline V lookup: CDR1 MNHEY, CDR2 SVGAGI. The CDR3 protein is CASSLEDRMNTEAFF. Written as DNA, the CDR3 is TGTGCCAGCAGCCTAGAGGACAGGATGAACACTGAAGCTTTCTTT.

The rearrangement uses TRBV7-9 and TRBJ1-6; 9 bases line up with TRBD1. Germline-derived CDR1 and CDR2 are SEHNR and FQNEAQ (reference sequence). V was pared by 8 bases and J by 7 bases, with 12 bases of the junction left unmatched. This CDR3 comprises 16 residues. CDR3 sequence reads: CASDRGDRVLNSPLHF. The CDR3 DNA follows: TGTGCCAGCGACCGGGGGGACAGGGTTTTAAATTCACCCCTCCACTTT.

The J gene is TRBJ2-5, the V gene TRBV19; possible D gene TRBD2, 5 bases. The V end was cut by 0 bases, the J end by 4 bases, with 21 bases between. Germline V gene data show CDR1 as LNHDA and CDR2 as SQIVND (reference sequence). The CDR3 contains 18 residues. The chain's CDR3 is CASSIDHRGYASGETQYF. CDR3 nucleotide sequence: TGTGCCAGTAGTATAGATCACCGGGGATACGCAAGTGGAGAGACCCAGTACTTC.

The rearrangement uses TRBV20-1 and TRBJ2-7; D unclear. Trimming stripped 6 bases from V and 3 bases from J, with 6 bases between. Germline values: CDR1 DFQATT, CDR2 SNEGSKA (reference sequence). This CDR3 is 10 amino acids long. Here the CDR3 reads CSARLYEQYF. CDR3 coding DNA: TGCAGTGCAAGACTCTACGAGCAGTACTTC.

The chain joins TRBV6-5 to TRBJ2-7; D uncertain. Looked up from germline, CDR1 is MNHEY and CDR2 is SVGAGI. Trimming removed 7 bases at V and 2 bases at J, with 12 bases between. CDR3 size: 13 residues. The CDR3 here is CASTNQEAYEQYF. The CDR3 DNA follows: TGTGCCAGCACTAACCAGGAAGCCTACGAGCAGTACTTC.

The genes are TRBV10-3 and TRBJ1-1; D gene unclear. V was shortened by 6 bases and J by 0 bases, with 8 bases between the two germline ends. CDR3 size: 13 residues. Germline CDR1 reads ENHRY; CDR2 reads SYGVKD. CDR3 amino acids: CAISPDLNTEAFF. The CDR3 DNA reads TGTGCCATCAGCCCGGATTTGAACACTGAAGCTTTCTTT.

The DNA for the CDR3 is TGTGCCAGCAGGACCTGGACAGGGAAATACGAGCAGTACTTC. Amino acids: CASRTWTGKYEQYF. The rearrangement links TRBV6-4 to TRBJ2-7, with 8 bases that match TRBD1. The CDR3 covers 14 residues. Germline CDR1 MRHNA, CDR2 SNTAGT. Trimming took 6 bases from V and 4 from J; bases not matched to a gene: 8.

The chain has TRBV3-1 (or the pseudogene TRBV3-2) and TRBJ1-6; the match to TRBD1 covers 7 bases. The J segment lost 7 bases and the V segment lost 3 bases, leaving 12 bases of the junction unmatched. The CDR3 runs to 17 residues. CDR1 LGHDT and CDR2 YNNKEL come from the germline V gene (reference sequence). The CDR3: CASSHPPGTASNSPLHF. CDR3 coding DNA: TGTGCCAGCAGCCATCCCCCTGGGACAGCATCCAATTCACCCCTCCACTTT.

The chain links TRBV6-2 or TRBV6-3 to TRBJ2-4; D not resolved. V lost 3 bases to trimming and J lost 3 bases, with 12 bases between them. The CDR3 runs 15 residues. Germline CDR1 and CDR2: MNHEY and SVGEGT. In DNA, the CDR3 is TGTGCCAGCAGTTATAGTGGAGTCCTCAAAAACATTCAGTACTTC. Protein sequence: CASSYSGVLKNIQYF.

The V call is TRBV6-5, the J call TRBJ2-2, with TRBD2 identical over 10 bases. The length of the CDR3 is 15 residues. The germline V gene has CDR1 MNHEY and CDR2 SVGAGI. The junction had 2 bases not matched to a gene; V was cut back by 6 bases and J by 1 base. For the CDR3, the DNA is TGTGCCAGCAGGAGGACTAGCGGGAACACCGGGGAGCTGTTTTTT. It encodes CASRRTSGNTGELFF.

The rearrangement uses TRBV3-1 (or the pseudogene TRBV3-2) and TRBJ2-5; D is possibly TRBD1 or TRBD2 (6 bases each). The CDR3 has 13 residues. In germline, CDR1 is LGHDT, CDR2 YNNKEL (reference sequence). Deletions cut 0 bases from V and 7 bases from J, with 9 bases between. The CDR3 coding sequence is TGTGCCAGCAGCCAAGATTGGGGGGCGACCCAGTACTTC. The encoded protein is CASSQDWGATQYF.

The V call is TRBV7-8, the J call TRBJ1-2; TRBD1 matches 8 bases. V was pared by 5 bases and J by 8 bases, with 7 bases of the junction left unmatched. The CDR3 runs 13 residues. CDR1 and CDR2 from the germline V gene are SGHVS and FQNEAQ. Written as DNA, the CDR3 is TGTGCCAGCAGCCCCGACAGGGGAGGAGGCTACACCTTC. Its translation: CASSPDRGGGYTF.

This clone was detected once. This chain joins TRBV7-6 and TRBJ2-7; no firm D call. V was cut by 8 bases and J by 0 bases, with 8 bases left in between. The germline V gene has CDR1 SGHVS and CDR2 FNYEAQ. The CDR3 extends over 12 amino acids. The CDR3 nucleotides are TGTGCCAGCGGTGGGGACTCCTACGAGCAGTACTTC. The encoded protein is CASGGDSYEQYF. The whole variable domain, remainder taken from reference TRBV7-6 and TRBJ2-7, is GAGVSQSPRYKVTKRGQDVALRCDPISGHVSLYWYRQALGQGPEFLTYFNYEAQQDKSGLPNDRFSAERPEGSISTLTIQRTEQRDSAMYRCASGGDSYEQYFGPGTRLTVT.

The V and J genes are TRBV7-8 and TRBJ1-2, with 7 positions matching TRBD1. CDR3 length: 15 residues. V was clipped by 1 base and J by 5 bases; unmatched bases: 7. Germline values: CDR1 SGHVS, CDR2 FQNEAQ. The CDR3 DNA reads TGTGCCAGCAGCTTAGTCGTACAGGGGCTATATGGCTACACCTTC. Encoded protein: CASSLVVQGLYGYTF.

This clone came up a few times. Other nucleotide sequences in the sample specify the same CDR3. This sequence joins TRBV5-1 and TRBJ1-3; 7 nucleotides agree with TRBD1. The germline V gene encodes CDR1 SGHRS and CDR2 YFSETQ. V trimming: 4 bases; J trimming: 0 bases; junction bases outside the gene matches: 7. CDR3 length: 16 amino acids. The CDR3: CASSPSTGSSGNTIYF. As DNA, the CDR3 is TGCGCCAGCAGCCCGTCGACAGGGTCCTCTGGAAACACCATATATTTT.

The gene calls are TRBV6-5 and TRBJ1-5; D not certain. CDR1 MNHEY and CDR2 SVGAGI come from the germline V gene. CDR3 length: 12 amino acids. The germline V and J ends were trimmed by 10 bases and 6 bases, with 13 bases remaining between them. DNA of the CDR3: TGTGCCACCCAATTGGGCGTTCAGCCCCAGCATTTT. This translates into CATQLGVQPQHF.

The gene calls are TRBV7-9 and TRBJ2-7; D is possibly TRBD1 (6 bases). This CDR3 has 14 residues. V lost 5 bases, J lost 6 bases, and 17 bases lay in between. Germline-derived CDR1 and CDR2 are SEHNR and FQNEAQ (reference sequence). Written as DNA, the CDR3 is TGTGCCAGCAGCGTAACACAGGGATCCGTCGAGCAGTACTTC. Residues: CASSVTQGSVEQYF.

The chain carries TRBV5-1 and TRBJ1-1, with 9 bases matching TRBD1. Per the germline V gene, CDR1 is SGHRS and CDR2 is YFSETQ. The CDR3 covers 14 residues. J was trimmed by 4 bases and V by 4 bases; bases with no gene match: 5. Written as DNA, the CDR3 is TGCGCCAGCAGCAAAACAGGGGGCGGCACTGAAGCTTTCTTT. Translating gives CASSKTGGGTEAFF.

This clone was counted between two and nine times. The chain links TRBV9 to TRBJ1-1, with a tentative D call TRBD1 (6 bases). V lost 0 bases and J lost 0, with 12 bases in between. The CDR3 length is 16 residues. Germline lookup yields CDR1 SGDLS and CDR2 YYNGEE. CDR3 DNA sequence: TGTGCCAGCAGCGTAGCCCGTACAGGGATGAACACTGAAGCTTTCTTT. Encoded protein: CASSVARTGMNTEAFF.

V gene TRBV6-6 combines with J gene TRBJ1-1; 7 bases agree with TRBD1. Unmatched junction bases numbered 13, after V lost 5 bases and J lost 7 bases. The CDR3 has 15 residues. CDR1 is MNHNY and CDR2 is SVGAGI in the germline V gene (reference sequence). The CDR3 here is CASSPVRDSQDEAFF. For the CDR3, the DNA is TGTGCCAGCAGTCCCGTCCGGGACAGTCAAGATGAAGCTTTCTTT.